The 28 T cell receptor beta chains listed next were all sequenced from one sample in a study of technical replicates of blood from several donors. Repertoires were generated with immunoSEQ multiplex PCR, while TCRdb's copy carries only in-frame clones and drops some. This table has some 77,000 clones, over 90% appearing once. Sequencing was performed on T cells isolated from PBMCs. Receptors originate from a human donor in good health.

The chain uses TRBV6-1 and TRBJ2-2; D unresolved. The CDR3 is 17 residues long. V was trimmed by 1 base and J by 0 bases, leaving 12 bases between them. In germline, CDR1 is MNHNS, CDR2 SASEGT. The CDR3 loop is CASSEDGWASNTGELFF. The CDR3 DNA reads TGTGCCAGCAGTGAAGACGGATGGGCCTCGAACACCGGGGAGCTGTTTTTT.

The V call is TRBV30, the J call TRBJ1-3; 9 bases align to TRBD1. V lost 0 bases to trimming and J lost 4 bases; unmatched junction nucleotides: 7. Germline CDR1 and CDR2: GTSNPN and SVGIG (reference sequence). CDR3 length: 16 residues. The CDR3 sequence is CAWSVWDRASGNTIYF. The CDR3 nucleotides are TGTGCCTGGAGTGTGTGGGACAGGGCATCGGGAAACACCATATATTTT.

The CDR3 nucleotides are TGTGCCAGCAGCCGTGGAGAACAGGGGGGCAGCTATGGCTACACCTTC. It translates to CASSRGEQGGSYGYTF. The rearrangement joins TRBV7-9 to TRBJ1-2; the match to TRBD1 covers 8 bases. Unmatched junction bases numbered 12, after V lost 5 bases and J lost 4 bases. Germline V CDR1 and CDR2: SEHNR, FQNEAQ (reference sequence). This CDR3 has 16 residues.

The chain joins TRBV10-2 to TRBJ2-1; TRBD2 agrees at 11 bases. CDR3 size: 14 residues. CDR1 is WSHSY, CDR2 SAAADI, per germline. Germline trimming cut 5 bases from V and 6 bases from J; bases unmatched to any gene: 3. Here the CDR3 DNA reads TGCGCCAGCAGTTTACTAGCGGGAGCCAATGAGCAGTTCTTC. It encodes CASSLLAGANEQFF.

The chain has TRBV7-6 and TRBJ2-7; TRBD2 might be the D (6 bases). Trimming pared 5 bases from V and 3 bases from J, leaving 11 bases between. Germline values: CDR1 SGHVS, CDR2 FNYEAQ. There are 13 residues in the CDR3. Here the CDR3 reads CASSQVRGYEQYF. The CDR3 coding sequence is TGTGCCAGCAGCCAAGTGCGGGGCTACGAGCAGTACTTC. Supplemented by reference TRBV7-6 and TRBJ2-7, the full variable domain reads GAGVSQSPRYKVTKRGQDVALRCDPISGHVSLYWYRQALGQGPEFLTYFNYEAQQDKSGLPNDRFSAERPEGSISTLTIQRTEQRDSAMYRCASSQVRGYEQYFGPGTRLTVT.

The V gene is TRBV28, the J gene TRBJ1-1, with 10 bases matching TRBD1. This CDR3 comprises 16 residues. Germline values: CDR1 MDHEN, CDR2 SYDVKM. The J segment lost 4 bases and the V segment lost 5 bases, leaving 10 bases of the junction unmatched. DNA for the CDR3: TGTGCCAGCAGTCCCGTAGGGACAGGGGAGTTCACTGAAGCTTTCTTT. It encodes CASSPVGTGEFTEAFF. The variable domain in full, with the rest retrieved from reference TRBV28 and TRBJ1-1, is DVKVTQSSRYLVKRTGEKVFLECVQDMDHENMFWYRQDPGLGLRLIYFSYDVKMKEKGDIPEGYSVSREKKERFSLILESASTNQTSMYLCASSPVGTGEFTEAFFGQGTRLTVV.

This clone was observed a few times. The chain uses TRBV30 and TRBJ1-1; D is ambiguous. Trimming took 5 bases from V and 6 from J, leaving 16 bases between them. CDR1 GTSNPN and CDR2 SVGIG come from the germline V gene (reference sequence). The CDR3 is 13 amino acids. The CDR3 nucleotides read TGTGCCTGGGCCGCAGGATTGTTCCCTGAAGCTTTCTTT. Translated: CAWAAGLFPEAFF.

The chain combines TRBV28 with TRBJ2-3; 9 nucleotides match TRBD2. The CDR3 is made up of 19 amino acids. V lost 5 bases, J lost 4 bases, and 19 bases stayed unmatched. The germline V gene has CDR1 MDHEN and CDR2 SYDVKM. The CDR3 reads CASSTFITREGSQADTQYF. The CDR3 bases are TGTGCCAGCAGTACATTTATAACGCGGGAGGGAAGTCAGGCAGATACGCAGTATTTT.

The rearrangement joins TRBV7-9 to TRBJ2-7; the D is unclear. Germline V gene lookup returns CDR1 SEHNR and CDR2 FQNEAQ (reference sequence). This CDR3 is 12 amino acids long. The V end lost 4 bases, the J end lost 0 bases, and 4 bases lay between the germline ends. The CDR3 sequence is CASSWSSYEQYF. In DNA, the CDR3 is TGTGCCAGCAGCTGGAGCTCCTACGAGCAGTACTTC.

This clone has more than one count but fewer than ten. V gene TRBV6-5 combines with J gene TRBJ1-1, with 7 bases aligning to TRBD1. The CDR3 has 16 amino acids. Germline V CDR1 and CDR2: MNHEY, SVGAGI. V was pared by 2 bases and J by 3 bases, with 9 bases of the junction left unmatched. DNA of the CDR3: TGTGCCAGCAGTTACAGTCACAGGGGTAAGGACACTGAAGCTTTCTTT. Translated, it gives CASSYSHRGKDTEAFF.

The rearrangement uses TRBV27 and TRBJ2-7, with 7 bases aligning to TRBD1. Germline V CDR1 and CDR2: MNHEY, SMNVEV (reference sequence). This CDR3 is 13 amino acids long. The junction had 5 bases not matched to a gene; V was cut back by 4 bases and J by 5 bases. The CDR3 sequence: CASSWVQGHEQYF. The DNA for the CDR3 is TGTGCCAGCAGTTGGGTACAGGGGCACGAGCAGTACTTC.

This chain uses TRBV5-4 with TRBJ2-1; 11 bases match TRBD2. Germline V gene lookup returns CDR1 SGHNT and CDR2 YYREEE (reference sequence). Trimming removed 3 bases from V and 6 bases from J; junction bases left unmatched: 5. This CDR3 spans 15 amino acids. This CDR3 is CASSSVAGGLNEQFF. The CDR3 DNA follows: TGTGCCAGCAGCTCCGTAGCGGGAGGGCTCAATGAGCAGTTCTTC.

The chain combines TRBV9 with TRBJ1-3; no definite D call. Germline V gene lookup returns CDR1 SGDLS and CDR2 YYNGEE. The V and J ends lost 4 bases and 2 bases respectively, with 19 bases between them. The CDR3 has 17 amino acids. The CDR3 here is CASSTYSGGEAGNTIYF. CDR3 nucleotide sequence: TGTGCCAGCAGCACATACTCTGGTGGGGAGGCTGGAAACACCATATATTTT.

V gene TRBV27 combines with J gene TRBJ2-5; 8 positions agree with TRBD1. Germline loops: CDR1 MNHEY, CDR2 SMNVEV (reference sequence). V shed 4 bases and J 7 bases; nucleotides not matched to a gene: 8. The CDR3 contains 14 residues. The CDR3 protein is CASSWDRSGGTQYF. The CDR3 DNA reads TGTGCCAGCAGTTGGGACAGGTCAGGGGGGACCCAGTACTTC.

V gene TRBV4-1 combines with J gene TRBJ1-4; TRBD1 is a possible D gene (5 bases). Germline V gene lookup returns CDR1 MGHRA and CDR2 YSYEKL. The V and J ends lost 3 bases and 4 bases respectively, with 15 bases between them. The CDR3 totals 16 residues. The CDR3 DNA reads TGCGCCAGCAGCCATTTGGGGGGGGACGATAATGAAAAACTGTTTTTT. Translation: CASSHLGGDDNEKLFF.

The CDR3 DNA reads TGCGCCAGCAGCCAAGATCGCCCCCAGGGGCTGGGTTACAATGAGCAGTTCTTC. Protein: CASSQDRPQGLGYNEQFF. V and J are TRBV4-3 and TRBJ2-1, with a tentative D call TRBD1 (6 bases). This CDR3 comprises 18 residues. The V end was cut by 0 bases, the J end by 4 bases, with 19 bases between. Germline-derived CDR1 and CDR2 are LGHNA and YSLEER.

This chain links TRBV10-1 with TRBJ2-5, with D perhaps matching TRBD1 (6 bases). CDR1 WNHNN and CDR2 SYGVQD come from the germline V gene (reference sequence). Deletions cut 9 bases from V and 7 bases from J, with 21 bases between. This CDR3 contains 14 residues. The CDR3 DNA is TGCGCCAGGAGGGGGACACCTCAAGCTGGGACCCAGTACTTC. Amino acids: CARRGTPQAGTQYF.

The rearrangement joins TRBV6-1 to TRBJ2-1, with 8 nucleotides matching TRBD2. V was pared by 3 bases and J by 9 bases, with 10 bases of the junction left unmatched. Germline CDR1 MNHNS, CDR2 SASEGT. This CDR3 comprises 15 residues. CDR3 residues: CASSESSGVRGEQFF. The CDR3 nucleotides read TGTGCCAGCAGTGAGAGTAGCGGGGTCCGAGGTGAGCAGTTCTTC.

The genes are TRBV6-1 and TRBJ1-1; the D gene is possibly TRBD1 (6 bases). V lost 3 bases and J 6 bases, leaving 14 bases between the germline ends. Germline V CDR1 and CDR2: MNHNS, SASEGT. The CDR3 contains 14 residues. The CDR3 loop reads CASSEYRELSEAFF. The CDR3 DNA reads TGTGCCAGCAGTGAGTACAGGGAACTCTCTGAAGCTTTCTTT.

V gene TRBV30 combines with J gene TRBJ2-1; 8 nucleotides line up with TRBD2. Trimming took 7 bases from V and 0 from J; bases not matched to a gene: 2. The germline CDR1 and CDR2 sequences are GTSNPN and SVGIG (reference sequence). The CDR3 sequence is 13 residues long. CDR3 protein: CAFGTSSYNEQFF. Here the CDR3 DNA reads TGTGCCTTCGGGACTAGCTCCTACAATGAGCAGTTCTTC.

The J gene is TRBJ1-5, the V gene TRBV19, with D possibly being TRBD1 (5 bases). V gave up 3 bases and J gave up 0 bases, with 12 bases separating them. From germline, CDR1 is LNHDA and CDR2 SQIVND (reference sequence). The CDR3 is 16 amino acids. CDR3 sequence: CASSIIHRGSNQPQHF. CDR3 coding DNA: TGTGCCAGTAGTATTATCCATAGGGGTAGCAATCAGCCCCAGCATTTT.

V is TRBV5-6 and J is TRBJ2-7, with TRBD2 as a possible D gene (5 bases). Trimming stripped 4 bases from V and 3 bases from J, with 14 bases between. The germline V gene encodes CDR1 SGHDT and CDR2 YYEEEE. CDR3 length: 14 residues. The CDR3 reads CASSLTRIDYEQYF. In DNA form, the CDR3 reads TGTGCCAGCAGCCTTACTAGAATTGACTACGAGCAGTACTTC.

This clone was seen just once. The chain carries TRBV6-1 and TRBJ1-5, with 8 positions matching TRBD1. Per the germline V gene, CDR1 is MNHNS and CDR2 is SASEGT. The ends lost 8 bases at V and 6 bases at J; junction bases unmatched: 6. CDR3 length: 13 amino acids. Here the CDR3 DNA reads TGTGCCAGCTGGACAGGGTATTCTCAGCCCCAGCATTTT. Its translation is CASWTGYSQPQHF.

The chain recombines TRBV7-2 with TRBJ2-2; 11 nucleotides match TRBD2. The germline CDR1 and CDR2 sequences are SGHTA and FQGNSA. The ends lost 5 bases at V and 4 bases at J; junction bases unmatched: 3. There are 15 residues in the CDR3. The CDR3 DNA is TGTGCCAGCAGCAGAGGGACTAGCGGCACCGGGGAGCTGTTTTTT. It specifies CASSRGTSGTGELFF.

This clone appeared a single time. The chain carries TRBV12-1 and TRBJ1-5; no check of the table's D call, TRBD1, against the DNA was made. TRBV12-1 is a pseudogene segment. There are 18 residues in the CDR3. The CDR3 bases are TGTGCCAGCAGCTTACAGCAGATGGGGACAGGGCGCAATCAGCCCCAGCATTTT. This gives the protein CASSLQQMGTGRNQPQHF.

The V and J genes are TRBV18 and TRBJ2-1; TRBD2 matches 7 bases. This CDR3 has 16 amino acids. The junction had 5 bases not matched to a gene; V was cut back by 2 bases and J by 1 base. From germline, CDR1 is KGHSH and CDR2 LQKENI. The CDR3 DNA reads TGTGCCAGCTCACCAATACGCGGGAGTTCCTACAATGAGCAGTTCTTC. This sequence encodes CASSPIRGSSYNEQFF.

The chain combines TRBV2 with TRBJ2-7, with D unresolved. CDR3 length: 12 residues. Germline CDR1 is SNHLY and CDR2 is FYNNEI. V was clipped by 6 bases and J by 3 bases, with 9 bases between them. CDR3 protein: CASSQLSYEQYF. DNA for the CDR3: TGTGCCAGCAGCCAACTAAGCTACGAGCAGTACTTC.

The gene calls are TRBV30 and TRBJ2-7; D gene uncertain. Germline V gives CDR1 GTSNPN, CDR2 SVGIG (reference sequence). This CDR3 contains 12 residues. V shed 1 base and J shed 2 bases, with 6 bases lying between them. DNA for the CDR3: TGTGCCTGGAGTGACAGCCCCTACGAGCAGTACTTC. This codes for CAWSDSPYEQYF.